This entry lists 29 T cell receptor beta chains sequenced from one sample in a study of T cell changes during pregnancy in multiple sclerosis. Libraries were prepared by immunoSEQ multiplex PCR; TCRdb keeps only in-frame clonotypes and omits some of them. The table lists approximately 50,000 clones, 90% of them singletons. This material consisted of peripheral blood, taken in the third trimester of pregnancy. These receptors came from a female donor in good health, enrolled as a control in a pregnancy study.

The chain couples TRBV6-1 to TRBJ2-3; the match to TRBD2 covers 11 bases. V lost 4 bases and J lost 4; bases outside the gene matches: 4. This CDR3 contains 15 residues. Germline V lookup: CDR1 MNHNS, CDR2 SASEGT. CDR3 residues: CASSVAGGPSDTQYF. In DNA, the CDR3 is TGTGCCAGCAGTGTAGCGGGGGGGCCATCAGATACGCAGTATTTT.

This chain joins TRBV30 and TRBJ1-5; 7 bases are shared with TRBD1. J gave up 1 base and V 3 bases, and 6 bases lay outside the gene matches. The CDR3 sequence is 15 residues long. Per the germline V gene, CDR1 is GTSNPN and CDR2 is SVGIG (reference sequence). The CDR3 region is CAWRGPQGSNQPQHF. The CDR3 nucleotides read TGTGCCTGGAGGGGGCCACAGGGGAGCAATCAGCCCCAGCATTTT.

This chain joins TRBV9 and TRBJ1-3; 9 positions match TRBD1. Trimming cost V 3 bases and J 7 bases; bases outside gene matches: 2. Germline CDR1 reads SGDLS; CDR2 reads YYNGEE. The CDR3 contains 13 residues. The CDR3 DNA is TGTGCCAGCAGCGGCGGACAGGGGAACACCATATATTTT. Translated, it gives CASSGGQGNTIYF.

The gene calls are TRBV5-1 and TRBJ2-7; a weak D match, TRBD1 (6 bases). Trimming shortened V by 1 base and J by 2 bases, and 10 bases separated the two germline ends. From germline, CDR1 is SGHRS and CDR2 YFSETQ. The length of the CDR3 is 14 residues. The CDR3 region has the DNA TGCGCCAGCAGCTTGTGGACAGACACCTACGAGCAGTACTTC. Translating gives CASSLWTDTYEQYF. The whole variable domain, remainder taken from reference TRBV5-1 and TRBJ2-7, is KAGVTQTPRYLIKTRGQQVTLSCSPISGHRSVSWYQQTPGQGLQFLFEYFSETQRNKGNFPGRFSGRQFSNSRSEMNVSTLELGDSALYLCASSLWTDTYEQYFGPGTRLTVT.

The genes are TRBV4-1 and TRBJ1-5, with unresolved D. Between the trimmed V and J ends, which lost 0 bases and 2 bases, there was a span of 20 bases. The CDR3 totals 19 residues. Germline V lookup: CDR1 MGHRA, CDR2 YSYEKL. The CDR3 loop reads CASSQDRLGSHRGNQPQHF. In nucleotides, the CDR3 is TGCGCCAGCAGCCAAGATCGGTTAGGAAGCCATCGGGGCAATCAGCCCCAGCATTTT.

This rearrangement joins TRBV30 to TRBJ2-7, with 9 bases aligning to TRBD1. The germline CDR1 and CDR2 sequences are GTSNPN and SVGIG (reference sequence). This CDR3 region has 14 residues. The V gene end was trimmed by 3 bases and the J gene end by 6 bases; junction bases not matched to a gene: 9. The CDR3 DNA reads TGTGCCTGGAGCCCGGGACAGGGATATGGCGAGCAGTACTTC. It translates to CAWSPGQGYGEQYF.

The J gene is TRBJ2-7, the V gene TRBV18; D possibly corresponds to TRBD1 (5 bases). Trimming left V 4 bases short and J 6 bases short, with 13 bases between. The germline V gene has CDR1 KGHSH and CDR2 LQKENI. This CDR3 contains 13 residues. The CDR3 region is CASSRAGFREQYF. The CDR3 bases are TGTGCCAGCTCACGGGCAGGGTTCCGCGAGCAGTACTTC.

The chain has TRBV25-1 and TRBJ1-6; D unclear. Germline lookup yields CDR1 MGHDK and CDR2 SYGVNS. The CDR3 contains 14 residues. V was clipped by 4 bases and J by 8 bases, with 12 bases between them. The CDR3 sequence is CASSATGPHSPLHF. In DNA, the CDR3 is TGTGCCAGCAGTGCGACTGGCCCACATTCACCCCTCCACTTT.

V is TRBV7-2 and J is TRBJ2-1; D not resolved. Germline V gene lookup returns CDR1 SGHTA and CDR2 FQGNSA. Trimming stripped 1 base from V and 6 bases from J, with 10 bases between. The CDR3 loop spans 14 amino acids. The CDR3 coding sequence is TGTGCCAGCAGCTTAGGCTTCTCCGGCAATGAGCAGTTCTTC. Encoded protein: CASSLGFSGNEQFF. The variable domain in full, with the rest retrieved from reference TRBV7-2 and TRBJ2-1, is GAGVSQSPSNKVTEKGKDVELRCDPISGHTALYWYRQSLGQGLEFLIYFQGNSAPDKSGLPSDRFSAERTGGSVSTLTIQRTQQEDSAVYLCASSLGFSGNEQFFGPGTRLTVL.

V and J are TRBV30 and TRBJ1-3, with 10 positions matching TRBD1. CDR3 length equals 16 residues. V dropped 8 bases and J dropped 4; count of bases not matched to a gene: 14. Germline V gives CDR1 GTSNPN, CDR2 SVGIG (reference sequence). The CDR3 is CALISGTGVSGNTIYF. Written as DNA, the CDR3 is TGTGCCCTCATATCTGGGACAGGGGTTTCAGGAAACACCATATATTTT.

The chain combines TRBV19 with TRBJ2-5; 7 nucleotides match TRBD2. Germline V gives CDR1 LNHDA, CDR2 SQIVND (reference sequence). The CDR3 length is 13 residues. V dropped 9 bases and J dropped 2; count of bases not matched to a gene: 6. This CDR3 is CASTTAGQETQYF. The CDR3, as DNA: TGTGCCAGCACGACAGCGGGGCAAGAGACCCAGTACTTC. The full variable domain, completed using reference TRBV19 and TRBJ2-5, is DGGITQSPKYLFRKEGQNVTLSCEQNLNHDAMYWYRQDPGQGLRLIYYSQIVNDFQKGDIAEGYSVSREKKESFPLTVTSAQKNPTAFYLCASTTAGQETQYFGPGTRLLVL.

The V call is TRBV7-2, the J call TRBJ2-7; TRBD2 matches 15 bases. J lost 1 base, V lost 5 bases, and 6 bases had no gene match. This CDR3 has 17 residues. Germline assignment: CDR1 SGHTA and CDR2 FQGNSA. The CDR3 here is CASSPGLAGGRSYEQYF. CDR3 coding DNA: TGTGCCAGCAGCCCCGGACTAGCGGGGGGGCGATCCTACGAGCAGTACTTC.

This chain uses TRBV27 with TRBJ1-5, with D tentatively TRBD1 (5 bases). The V end lost 2 bases, the J end lost 4 bases, and 12 bases lay between the germline ends. This CDR3 has 15 residues. Per germline, CDR1 MNHEY and CDR2 SMNVEV (reference sequence). CDR3 in amino acids: CASSLRSAGNQPQHF. The CDR3, as DNA: TGTGCCAGCAGTTTACGTTCGGCAGGGAATCAGCCCCAGCATTTT.

The chain is built from TRBV15 and TRBJ2-1; D possibly corresponds to TRBD2 (6 bases). Trimming removed 1 base from V and 9 bases from J, with 25 bases in between. This CDR3 is 18 amino acids long. The germline V gene encodes CDR1 LNHNV and CDR2 YYDKDF (reference sequence). The DNA for the CDR3 is TGTGCCACCAGCAGAGGGGGCCTGGGACTGGCAACCGTTGGTGAGCAGTTCTTC. Residues: CATSRGGLGLATVGEQFF.

The rearrangement uses TRBV4-2 and TRBJ2-7; 8 bases are a match to TRBD1. The V and J ends lost 1 base and 3 bases, in that order; junction bases with no gene match: 5. CDR1 LGHNA and CDR2 YNFKEQ come from the germline V gene. The CDR3 covers 15 residues. The CDR3 spells CASSQVGDRFYEQYF. CDR3 DNA sequence: TGTGCCAGCAGCCAAGTAGGGGACAGGTTCTACGAGCAGTACTTC.

The chain links TRBV6-5 to TRBJ1-1, with D possibly being TRBD1 (5 bases). The CDR3 spans 14 residues. The V end was cut by 0 bases, the J end by 3 bases, with 8 bases between. Germline lookup yields CDR1 MNHEY and CDR2 SVGAGI. The CDR3 region has the DNA TGTGCCAGCAGTTACTCGGGGGGTCACACTGAAGCTTTCTTT. It encodes CASSYSGGHTEAFF.

The V call is TRBV5-6, the J call TRBJ2-7; a weak D match, TRBD2 (6 bases). V was pared by 0 bases and J by 2 bases, with 15 bases between. Germline CDR1 SGHDT, CDR2 YYEEEE. There are 16 residues in the CDR3. CDR3 residues: CASSLAEAGPTYEQYF. The CDR3 bases are TGTGCCAGCAGCTTGGCGGAGGCGGGGCCGACCTACGAGCAGTACTTC.

The gene calls are TRBV19 and TRBJ2-5; the D is unclear. V was trimmed by 3 bases and J by 3 bases, leaving 8 bases between them. This CDR3 comprises 13 residues. The germline CDR1 and CDR2 sequences are LNHDA and SQIVND (reference sequence). This chain's CDR3 is CASSILLEETQYF. In DNA form, the CDR3 reads TGTGCCAGTAGTATCCTTCTAGAAGAGACCCAGTACTTC. Variable domain in full (rest from reference TRBV19 and TRBJ2-5): DGGITQSPKYLFRKEGQNVTLSCEQNLNHDAMYWYRQDPGQGLRLIYYSQIVNDFQKGDIAEGYSVSREKKESFPLTVTSAQKNPTAFYLCASSILLEETQYFGPGTRLLVL.

The chain joins TRBV4-1 to TRBJ2-1; 16 bases agree with TRBD2. The V gene end was trimmed by 4 bases and the J gene end by 10 bases; junction bases not matched to a gene: 4. This CDR3 has 15 amino acids. The V gene's germline CDR1 is MGHRA and CDR2 YSYEKL. As DNA, the CDR3 is TGCGCCAGCAGCCTGGGACTAGCGGGAGGGGGAGAGCAGTTCTTC. This codes for CASSLGLAGGGEQFF.

The V call is TRBV7-2, the J call TRBJ2-7; 9 positions agree with TRBD1. The CDR3 totals 14 residues. CDR1 and CDR2 (germline): SGHTA, FQGNSA. V shed 5 bases and J 0 bases; nucleotides not matched to a gene: 2. The CDR3 nucleotides are TGTGCCAGCAGCCCGACAGGGGGCTCCTACGAGCAGTACTTC. Its protein product is CASSPTGGSYEQYF. Combining the CDR3 with reference TRBV7-2 and TRBJ2-7 gives the whole variable domain GAGVSQSPSNKVTEKGKDVELRCDPISGHTALYWYRQSLGQGLEFLIYFQGNSAPDKSGLPSDRFSAERTGGSVSTLTIQRTQQEDSAVYLCASSPTGGSYEQYFGPGTRLTVT.

This sequence joins TRBV6-5 and TRBJ2-3; perhaps TRBD2 as D (5 bases). The CDR3 has 14 amino acids. The V and J ends lost 4 bases and 0 bases respectively, with 8 bases between them. The germline V gene has CDR1 MNHEY and CDR2 SVGAGI. For the CDR3, the DNA is TGTGCCAGCAGTTCACGGACTAGCACAGATACGCAGTATTTT. Protein: CASSSRTSTDTQYF.

The chain combines TRBV5-1 with TRBJ1-2; D is possibly TRBD1 (5 bases). This CDR3 is 14 amino acids long. CDR1 and CDR2 from the germline V gene are SGHRS and YFSETQ. Between the trimmed V and J ends, which lost 0 bases and 9 bases, there was a span of 15 bases. CDR3 amino acids: CASSLASGLESYTF. The CDR3, as DNA: TGCGCCAGCAGCTTGGCCTCGGGACTCGAGAGCTACACCTTC.

CDR3 protein: CASTEGTVSFGAFF. The CDR3 region has the DNA TGTGCCAGCACCGAAGGGACAGTATCCTTTGGGGCTTTCTTT. The chain employs TRBV5-6 and TRBJ1-1; 7 positions match TRBD1. Losses at the gene ends were 6 bases for V and 11 bases for J; bases not matched to a gene: 16. CDR3 length: 14 amino acids. CDR1 is SGHDT, CDR2 YYEEEE, per germline.

This clone was observed once. V gene TRBV11-2 combines with J gene TRBJ2-5, with D perhaps TRBD2 (6 bases). Trimming left V 5 bases short and J 0 bases short, with 10 bases between. The CDR3 spans 14 residues. CDR1 is SGHAT and CDR2 is FQNNGV in the germline V gene. CDR3 sequence reads: CASSRDSYQETQYF. CDR3 nucleotides: TGTGCCAGCAGCCGGGACTCTTACCAAGAGACCCAGTACTTC.

CDR3 loop: CSEMRGGTDTQYF. The CDR3 nucleotides are TGCAGCGAAATGCGCGGAGGGACAGATACGCAGTATTTT. This rearrangement joins TRBV29-1 to TRBJ2-3; maybe TRBD2 (6 bases). In germline, CDR1 is SQVTM, CDR2 ANQGSEA. V shed 7 bases and J shed 3 bases, with 14 bases lying between them. The CDR3 covers 13 residues.

The chain combines TRBV11-3 with TRBJ1-1; the D is unclear. The V gene lost 5 bases and the J gene lost 1 base, with 8 bases spanning the gap. The CDR3 has 13 amino acids. Germline values: CDR1 SGHNT, CDR2 YENEEA. The CDR3: CASSPKPNTEAFF. The CDR3 DNA follows: TGTGCCAGCAGCCCTAAGCCGAACACTGAAGCTTTCTTT.

The chain joins TRBV5-3 to TRBJ2-2, with D perhaps matching TRBD1 (5 bases). TRBV5-3 is classed as an ORF, of uncertain function. This CDR3 comprises 16 residues. V lost 4 bases and J 3 bases, leaving 16 bases between the germline ends. Written as DNA, the CDR3 is TGTGCCAGAAGCCCCCGCCAGGGCGGTCACACCGGGGAGCTGTTTTTT. Encoded protein: CARSPRQGGHTGELFF.

In its sample, this clone was seen once. V and J are TRBV27 and TRBJ1-3, with D unresolved. The CDR3 is made up of 14 amino acids. V was trimmed by 4 bases and J by 4 bases, leaving 11 bases between them. Germline assignment: CDR1 MNHEY and CDR2 SMNVEV (reference sequence). Here the CDR3 DNA reads TGTGCCAGCAGTTCAGGTCTGTACGGAAACACCATATATTTT. This gives the protein CASSSGLYGNTIYF.

This clone showed up just once. The chain combines TRBV6-5 with TRBJ1-2, with 8 bases that match TRBD1. CDR3 length: 12 residues. The junction had 7 bases not matched to a gene; V was cut back by 4 bases and J by 12 bases. The V gene's germline CDR1 is MNHEY and CDR2 SVGAGI. The CDR3 sequence is CASSSGTGGDTF. CDR3 nucleotides: TGTGCCAGCAGTTCAGGGACAGGAGGAGACACCTTC.